A selection of T cell receptor beta chains follows, all from one sample in a study of shared clonotypes between healthy human individuals. Sequencing was performed with immunoSEQ multiplex PCR; in TCRdb, only in-frame clones are kept and a portion is missing. The table shows about a million clones, with 76% occurring only once. Sequencing was performed on memory CD4+ T cells sorted from blood. The source is a young man in good health. Each CDR3 is given with its conserved first and last residue. The D gene is left open where the match is weak. Size values are once, few and many counts, or a class for expanded clones, and some rows have none.

>.|TRBV11-2|TRBD1|TRBJ2-3
CASSPNTGGISDTQYF
TGTGCCAGCAGCCCCAACACAGGGGGGATTTCAGATACGCAGTATTTT
>.|TRBV6-1|.|TRBJ2-4
CASMVGAKNIQYF
TGTGCCAGCATGGTGGGGGCCAAAAACATTCAGTACTTC
>.|TRBV28|TRBD1|TRBJ1-1
CASRWDRRFEAFF
TGTGCCAGCAGGTGGGACAGGCGCTTTGAAGCTTTCTTT
>.|TRBV19|.|TRBJ1-6
CASKREGGYNSPLHF
TGTGCCAGTAAAAGGGAGGGGGGATATAATTCACCCCTCCACTTT
>.|TRBV5-1|TRBD2|TRBJ2-1
CASSAGLADYNEQFF
TGCGCCAGCAGCGCCGGACTAGCGGATTACAATGAGCAGTTCTTC
>.|TRBV27|TRBD2|TRBJ2-7
CASRPGLAAYEQYF
TGTGCCAGCAGACCCGGGCTAGCGGCCTACGAGCAGTACTTC
>.|TRBV5-1|.|TRBJ2-2
CASSSSVAGSTGELFF
TGCGCCAGCAGCTCAAGCGTGGCAGGGAGCACCGGGGAGCTGTTTTTT
>once|TRBV30|.|TRBJ2-5
CAWSFRRSLTQETQYF
TGTGCCTGGAGTTTTAGACGGTCCCTCACCCAAGAGACCCAGTACTTC
>.|TRBV30|TRBD1|TRBJ1-4
CASRQGGSEKLFF
TGTGCCAGTCGACAGGGTGGGAGTGAAAAACTGTTTTTT
>.|TRBV19|TRBD2|TRBJ2-7
CASSMGGTSGNYEQYF
TGTGCCAGTAGTATGGGTGGGACTAGCGGGAATTACGAGCAGTACTTC
>.|TRBV29-1|.|TRBJ1-2
CSVLTDLGYGYTF
TGCAGCGTCCTGACAGATCTAGGCTATGGCTACACCTTC
>few|TRBV5-1|.|TRBJ1-1
CASSLARVSTEAFF
TGCGCCAGCAGCTTGGCAAGGGTTAGCACTGAAGCTTTCTTT
>.|TRBV5-1|TRBD1|TRBJ2-3
CASSLALDRATDTQYF
TGCGCCAGCAGCTTGGCCTTGGACAGGGCTACAGATACGCAGTATTTT
>.|TRBV6-1|.|TRBJ1-2
CASSGTYNYGYTF
TGTGCCAGCAGTGGGACCTATAACTATGGCTACACCTTC
>.|TRBV10-1|TRBD2|TRBJ2-4
CASSPGLASKNIQYF
TGCGCCAGCAGCCCCGGACTAGCCTCCAAAAACATTCAGTACTTC
>few|TRBV5-4|TRBD1|TRBJ1-1
CASSLGTGLRVGEAFF
TGTGCCAGCAGCTTGGGGACAGGGTTGCGGGTAGGTGAAGCTTTCTTT
>.|TRBV9|TRBD1|TRBJ2-2
CASSSRTGTVNTGELFF
TGTGCCAGCAGCAGCCGCACCGGGACAGTGAACACCGGGGAGCTGTTTTTT
>.|TRBV5-1|.|TRBJ1-1
CASSLEGGAGGATEAFF
TGCGCCAGCAGCTTGGAAGGTGGGGCGGGAGGGGCCACTGAAGCTTTCTTT
>.|TRBV9|.|TRBJ2-2
CASSVDQTNTGELFF
TGTGCCAGCAGCGTAGATCAGACGAACACCGGGGAGCTGTTTTTT
>.|TRBV9|.|TRBJ2-1
CASSVESSWGNEQFF
TGTGCCAGCAGCGTAGAGAGCTCCTGGGGGAATGAGCAGTTCTTC
>once|TRBV5-6|TRBD1|TRBJ1-5
CASSLGTGGSSNQPQHF
TGTGCCAGCAGCCTGGGGACAGGGGGCAGTAGCAATCAGCCCCAGCATTTT
>.|TRBV6-1|.|TRBJ1-5
CASSEASRPQHF
TGTGCCAGCAGTGAAGCGAGCCGGCCCCAGCATTTT
>.|TRBV5-4|.|TRBJ2-3
CASSFSSTDTQYF
TGTGCCAGCAGCTTTTCCAGCACAGATACGCAGTATTTT
>.|TRBV6-6|.|TRBJ1-1
CASSYALGANTEAFF
TGTGCCAGCAGTTACGCCCTAGGGGCGAACACTGAAGCTTTCTTT
>.|TRBV9|.|TRBJ2-7
CASSVGVKYEQYF
TGTGCCAGCAGCGTAGGAGTAAAATACGAGCAGTACTTC
>.|TRBV9|TRBD2|TRBJ2-3
CASSRLAGPTDTQYF
TGTGCCAGCAGCAGACTAGCGGGCCCCACAGATACGCAGTATTTT
>.|TRBV5-1|TRBD2|TRBJ2-3
CASSRDLGGDTQYF
TGCGCCAGCAGCCGGGACCTCGGGGGGGATACGCAGTATTTT
>.|TRBV5-3|.|TRBJ1-3
CASSLRGGGNTIYF
TGTGCCAGCAGCTTACGGGGAGGAGGAAACACCATATATTTT
>.|TRBV6-1|.|TRBJ1-2
CASRLPWQIGYTF
TGTGCCAGCAGACTTCCTTGGCAAATTGGCTACACCTTC